One sample yielded the 29 T cell receptor beta chains listed below, sequenced in a study of shared clonotypes between healthy human individuals. The protocol was immunoSEQ multiplex PCR, while the TCRdb copy is restricted to in-frame clones and leaves out a portion. The sample holds roughly 2.6 million clones; approximately 92% are singletons and the top ten take over 0.12%. The sequenced sample was naive CD4+ T cells sorted from blood. As to subset: CD45RA+ positively selected. The receptors here all came from a man aged 18 to 30 in good health.

This chain joins TRBV9 and TRBJ2-3, with 8 positions matching TRBD1. This CDR3 is 14 amino acids long. The germline gives CDR1 SGDLS, CDR2 YYNGEE. Trimming removed 4 bases from V and 7 bases from J; junction bases left unmatched: 8. In nucleotides, the CDR3 is TGTGCCAGCAGCCCGGACAGGGTTCTCTATACGCAGTATTTT. This gives the protein CASSPDRVLYTQYF.

CDR3 sequence (DNA): TGTGCCAGCAGCTTGGCACCGAGCTCCTACGAGCAGTACTTC. The encoded protein is CASSLAPSSYEQYF. The chain employs TRBV5-8 and TRBJ2-7; D not resolved. The CDR3 consists of 14 residues. Germline V CDR1 and CDR2: SGHTS, YDEGEE. V was shortened by 0 bases and J by 0 bases, with 7 bases between the two germline ends. The full variable domain, with the rest looked up from reference TRBV5-8 and TRBJ2-7, is EAGVTQSPTHLIKTRGQQATLRCSPISGHTSVYWYQQALGLGLQFLLWYDEGEERNRGNFPPRFSGRQFPNYSSELNVNALELEDSALYLCASSLAPSSYEQYFGPGTRLTVT.

The chain has TRBV27 and TRBJ1-6, with D hard to call. CDR3 length: 17 amino acids. The ends were cut back, 5 bases at V and 10 bases at J, with 24 bases in the middle. The germline CDR1 and CDR2 sequences are MNHEY and SMNVEV (reference sequence). CDR3 sequence: CASSPRPAQIGFSPLHF. Written as DNA, the CDR3 is TGTGCCAGCAGTCCCAGGCCAGCCCAAATAGGATTCTCACCCCTCCACTTT.

The chain links TRBV19 to TRBJ1-2; TRBD1 is a possible D gene (5 bases). This CDR3 comprises 13 residues. Germline-derived CDR1 and CDR2 are LNHDA and SQIVND (reference sequence). Trimming shortened V by 4 bases and J by 5 bases, and 11 bases separated the two germline ends. CDR3: CASSSPGTYGYTF. CDR3 sequence (DNA): TGTGCCAGTAGTAGTCCGGGGACGTATGGCTACACCTTC.

V gene TRBV5-1 combines with J gene TRBJ1-1; 7 bases align to TRBD1. Germline values: CDR1 SGHRS, CDR2 YFSETQ. J was trimmed by 5 bases and V by 4 bases; bases with no gene match: 17. CDR3 size: 17 residues. CDR3 region: CASSALRQGVGGTEAFF. Here the CDR3 DNA reads TGCGCCAGCAGCGCCCTTCGACAGGGAGTGGGGGGAACTGAAGCTTTCTTT. The whole variable domain, remainder taken from reference TRBV5-1 and TRBJ1-1, is KAGVTQTPRYLIKTRGQQVTLSCSPISGHRSVSWYQQTPGQGLQFLFEYFSETQRNKGNFPGRFSGRQFSNSRSEMNVSTLELGDSALYLCASSALRQGVGGTEAFFGQGTRLTVV.

J is TRBJ2-7 and V is TRBV4-1; 8 bases match TRBD1. The CDR3 length is 16 residues. The trim removed 1 base at V and 7 bases at J, leaving 12 bases unmatched. Per germline, CDR1 MGHRA and CDR2 YSYEKL. The chain's CDR3 is CASSQAPRTGKGEQYF. The CDR3 DNA sequence: TGCGCCAGCAGCCAAGCTCCACGGACAGGGAAAGGGGAGCAGTACTTC.

The rearrangement joins TRBV28 to TRBJ2-2; D ambiguous. Per the germline V gene, CDR1 is MDHEN and CDR2 is SYDVKM. V lost 8 bases, J lost 5 bases, and 9 bases lay in between. CDR3 size: 12 residues. The CDR3 DNA follows: TGTGCCAGCGAAGGGAATACCGGGGAGCTGTTTTTT. Translation gives CASEGNTGELFF.

The chain couples TRBV10-3 to TRBJ1-2; D is unclear. This CDR3 has 16 amino acids. Trimming pared 10 bases from V and 5 bases from J, leaving 26 bases between. Germline V CDR1 and CDR2: ENHRY, SYGVKD. The CDR3 sequence is CATSGGNQEDGYGYTF. The CDR3 coding sequence is TGTGCCACCAGCGGAGGAAACCAGGAAGATGGGTATGGCTACACCTTC.

Concerning this clone: The sample contains more than one DNA sequence encoding this CDR3. The chain carries TRBV5-1 and TRBJ2-5; 15 nucleotides agree with TRBD2. Germline V gene lookup returns CDR1 SGHRS and CDR2 YFSETQ. V gave up 4 bases and J gave up 2 bases; unmatched junction bases: 3. The CDR3 length is 16 residues. CDR3 DNA sequence: TGCGCCAGCAGCCTAGGACTAGCGGGGGGGCAAGAGACCCAGTACTTC. It codes for CASSLGLAGGQETQYF.

This chain uses TRBV5-1 with TRBJ2-4, with 10 nucleotides matching TRBD1. The J segment lost 7 bases and the V segment lost 3 bases, leaving 7 bases of the junction unmatched. The CDR3 is made up of 15 amino acids. CDR1 is SGHRS and CDR2 is YFSETQ in the germline V gene. Here the CDR3 reads CASSSSGTGANIQYF. The CDR3 DNA reads as TGCGCCAGCAGCTCCTCCGGGACAGGGGCGAACATTCAGTACTTC.

V and J are TRBV5-4 and TRBJ2-3, with 7 bases that match TRBD1. With 0 bases clipped from V and 2 bases from J, the junction kept 3 bases outside the gene matches. The germline V gene encodes CDR1 SGHNT and CDR2 YYREEE (reference sequence). The CDR3 totals 15 residues. This chain's CDR3 is CASSLDRGDTDTQYF. In DNA form, the CDR3 reads TGTGCCAGCAGCTTGGACAGGGGCGACACAGATACGCAGTATTTT.

V and J are TRBV5-4 and TRBJ2-3; 11 positions agree with TRBD2. Germline CDR1 and CDR2: SGHNT and YYREEE (reference sequence). This CDR3 spans 15 amino acids. The V segment lost 4 bases and the J segment 2 bases; nucleotides outside the gene matches: 3. The chain's CDR3 is CASSVAGGSTDTQYF. The CDR3 DNA follows: TGTGCCAGCAGCGTAGCGGGGGGGTCCACAGATACGCAGTATTTT.

V gene TRBV10-3 combines with J gene TRBJ1-1; 9 nucleotides match TRBD1. The ends lost 2 bases at V and 7 bases at J; junction bases unmatched: 5. The germline CDR1 and CDR2 sequences are ENHRY and SYGVKD. The length of the CDR3 is 14 residues. In DNA, the CDR3 is TGTGCCATCAGTGAGACCCGGGACAGGGATGAAGCTTTCTTT. Its protein product is CAISETRDRDEAFF.

The V call is TRBV7-9, the J call TRBJ2-1; 10 bases match TRBD1. Germline values: CDR1 SEHNR, CDR2 FQNEAQ (reference sequence). The CDR3 sequence is 14 residues long. Trimming cost V 5 bases and J 4 bases; bases outside gene matches: 2. The CDR3 nucleotides are TGTGCCAGCAGCGCGGGACAGGGGTACAATGAGCAGTTCTTC. Its translation is CASSAGQGYNEQFF. The variable domain in full, completed from reference TRBV7-9 and TRBJ2-1, reads DTGVSQNPRHKITKRGQNVTFRCDPISEHNRLYWYRQTLGQGPEFLTYFQNEAQLEKSRLLSDRFSAERPKGSFSTLEIQRTEQGDSAMYLCASSAGQGYNEQFFGPGTRLTVL.

The CDR3 region has the DNA TGCGCCAGCAGCCAAGGAGGGTCCACCGGGGAGCTGTTTTTT. Its protein product is CASSQGGSTGELFF. The V and J genes are TRBV4-1 and TRBJ2-2, with D perhaps matching TRBD2 (5 bases). The CDR3 covers 14 residues. The germline V and J ends were trimmed by 1 base and 4 bases, with 7 bases remaining between them. CDR1 and CDR2 (germline): MGHRA, YSYEKL.

This clone was detected only once. The junction departs from germline at one end; a sequencing error may be responsible. The chain is built from TRBV2 and TRBJ2-3; TRBD2 matches at 13 bases. The V gene's germline CDR1 is SNHLY and CDR2 FYNNEI. CDR3 length: 16 amino acids. This CDR3 is CASSEDTRLAGGYSSF. The CDR3 coding sequence is TGTGCCAGCAGTGAAGATACTCGACTAGCGGGGGGTTATAGTTCTTTT.

In its sample, this clone was seen once. The genes are TRBV28 and TRBJ2-3; TRBD1 agrees at 8 bases. Germline CDR1 and CDR2: MDHEN and SYDVKM. The CDR3 is 18 amino acids. V trimming: 8 bases; J trimming: 5 bases; junction bases outside the gene matches: 21. The CDR3 DNA reads as TGTGCCAGCTCCCCCCCTAGACAGGGGAAATTAGCACGAGATACGCAGTATTTT. This translates into CASSPPRQGKLARDTQYF.

V is TRBV10-3 and J is TRBJ2-2, with unresolved D. V was cut by 5 bases and J by 7 bases, with 11 bases left in between. The CDR3 is made up of 13 amino acids. Germline values: CDR1 ENHRY, CDR2 SYGVKD. CDR3 sequence reads: CAISLSEVGELFF. As DNA, the CDR3 is TGTGCCATCAGTCTAAGCGAGGTCGGGGAGCTGTTTTTT.

Of note for this clone: In the same sample, other DNA sequences code for this CDR3. The chain is built from TRBV29-1 and TRBJ2-7; the D gene could be TRBD1 or TRBD2 (5 bases each). Germline values: CDR1 SQVTM, CDR2 ANQGSEA. CDR3 length: 12 residues. Trimming took off 5 bases at V and 2 bases at J, with 10 bases between the two ends. For the CDR3, the DNA is TGCAGCGTTCGGGACCGTGCCTACGAGCAGTACTTC. Translating gives CSVRDRAYEQYF.

The rearrangement joins TRBV21-1 to TRBJ2-7; the table's D call, TRBD2, has no DNA check behind it. TRBV21-1 is marked as a pseudogene. The CDR3 consists of 18 residues. CDR3 in amino acids: CASSKGLAGGSTPYEQYF. Here the CDR3 DNA reads TGTGCCAGCAGCAAAGGACTAGCGGGAGGATCGACTCCTTACGAGCAGTACTTC.

CDR3 region: CASSFDLTGYTF. The CDR3 coding sequence is TGCGCCAGCAGCTTCGACTTAACTGGCTACACCTTC. V gene TRBV5-1 combines with J gene TRBJ1-2; D remains ambiguous. The CDR3 has 12 amino acids. From germline, CDR1 is SGHRS and CDR2 YFSETQ. The V end lost 2 bases, the J end lost 7 bases, and 9 bases lay between the germline ends. The full variable domain, rest sourced from reference TRBV5-1 and TRBJ1-2, is KAGVTQTPRYLIKTRGQQVTLSCSPISGHRSVSWYQQTPGQGLQFLFEYFSETQRNKGNFPGRFSGRQFSNSRSEMNVSTLELGDSALYLCASSFDLTGYTFGSGTRLTVV.

The chain carries TRBV6-5 and TRBJ1-1; D remains unclear. V lost 8 bases, J lost 4 bases, and 14 bases lay in between. The germline gives CDR1 MNHEY, CDR2 SVGAGI. CDR3 length: 13 amino acids. Written as DNA, the CDR3 is TGTGCCAGCGGCCACCCCGACACCACTGAAGCTTTCTTT. Translating it yields CASGHPDTTEAFF.

The V gene is TRBV9, the J gene TRBJ2-2; D may be TRBD1 (5 bases). The CDR3 loop spans 16 amino acids. Germline V gene lookup returns CDR1 SGDLS and CDR2 YYNGEE. The V end was cut by 4 bases, the J end by 4 bases, with 17 bases between. In DNA form, the CDR3 reads TGTGCCAGCAGCAAAGGGCCAGGGTCGGGCACCGGGGAGCTGTTTTTT. It translates to CASSKGPGSGTGELFF.

V usage is TRBV7-2 and J usage is TRBJ2-7, with D possibly TRBD2 on 6 matching bases. The CDR3 spans 16 residues. Germline loops: CDR1 SGHTA, CDR2 FQGNSA. V shed 1 base and J shed 3 bases, with 16 bases lying between them. The CDR3 is CASSLGRGMGNYEQYF. CDR3 DNA: TGTGCCAGCAGCTTAGGACGCGGGATGGGCAACTACGAGCAGTACTTC.

This CDR3 reads CASSSGLAGADEQYF. The CDR3 DNA sequence: TGTGCCAGCAGCTCGGGACTAGCGGGAGCCGACGAGCAGTACTTC. V gene TRBV7-2 combines with J gene TRBJ2-7; 14 bases are a match to TRBD2. The V gene's germline CDR1 is SGHTA and CDR2 FQGNSA. The CDR3 has 15 residues. Trimming at V came to 4 bases and at J to 5 bases, leaving 4 bases not matched to a gene.

This chain links TRBV19 with TRBJ2-7; 10 nucleotides line up with TRBD2. Germline trimming cut 6 bases from V and 4 bases from J; bases unmatched to any gene: 6. Germline CDR1 is LNHDA and CDR2 is SQIVND (reference sequence). This CDR3 region has 14 residues. CDR3 region: CASRRASGSYEQYF. In DNA form, the CDR3 reads TGTGCCAGTAGGAGGGCTAGCGGGAGTTACGAGCAGTACTTC. Supplemented by reference TRBV19 and TRBJ2-7, the full variable domain reads DGGITQSPKYLFRKEGQNVTLSCEQNLNHDAMYWYRQDPGQGLRLIYYSQIVNDFQKGDIAEGYSVSREKKESFPLTVTSAQKNPTAFYLCASRRASGSYEQYFGPGTRLTVT.

The chain combines TRBV19 with TRBJ2-5; TRBD2 might be the D (5 bases). Germline V gene data show CDR1 as LNHDA and CDR2 as SQIVND (reference sequence). Trimming removed 7 bases from V and 4 bases from J, with 13 bases in between. The CDR3 extends over 13 amino acids. The CDR3 coding sequence is TGTGCCAGTAAGGAGCGAGAGGGAGAGACCCAGTACTTC. It translates to CASKEREGETQYF.

V gene TRBV5-4 combines with J gene TRBJ1-1; D perhaps matches TRBD1 (6 bases). CDR1 SGHNT and CDR2 YYREEE come from the germline V gene (reference sequence). The length of the CDR3 is 15 residues. V shed 2 bases and J shed 2 bases, with 13 bases lying between them. The CDR3 DNA reads as TGTGCCAGCAGCTTCGTAGGGGGATTAAACACTGAAGCTTTCTTT. Its translation: CASSFVGGLNTEAFF.

This clone has a handful of counts. V and J are TRBV28 and TRBJ1-5; a possible D gene is TRBD1 (5 bases). V lost 6 bases to trimming and J lost 5 bases, with 11 bases between them. This CDR3 spans 13 amino acids. Germline CDR1 is MDHEN and CDR2 is SYDVKM. DNA of the CDR3: TGTGCCAGCAGGTGGGACCAATATCAGCCCCAGCATTTT. The encoded protein is CASRWDQYQPQHF.